The 8 T cell receptor beta chains below come from one sample, sequenced in a study of blood T cell repertoires in COVID-19. TCRdb's copy holds only in-frame clones and misses some; the assay was immunoSEQ multiplex PCR. The sample consists of roughly 250,000 clones, around 85% of them appearing once. The sequencing input was peripheral blood. Receptor source: a woman aged 40-49 years with active or convalescent COVID-19.

V usage is TRBV2 and J usage is TRBJ1-5; D gene ambiguous. This CDR3 has 17 residues. V shed 4 bases and J shed 2 bases, with 18 bases lying between them. The germline gives CDR1 SNHLY, CDR2 FYNNEI. This CDR3 is CASSASAGPAGNQPQHF. CDR3 coding DNA: TGTGCCAGCAGTGCATCGGCAGGTCCTGCTGGCAATCAGCCCCAGCATTTT.

This clone was detected a few times. The chain combines TRBV7-9 with TRBJ1-5, with 7 bases lining up with TRBD1. The V gene's germline CDR1 is SEHNR and CDR2 FQNEAQ (reference sequence). V lost 4 bases and J lost 6; bases outside the gene matches: 9. The CDR3 is made up of 15 amino acids. CDR3: CASSSQGVGSQPQHF. CDR3 nucleotide sequence: TGTGCCAGCAGCTCCCAGGGGGTAGGGAGTCAGCCCCAGCATTTT.

The chain recombines TRBV27 with TRBJ1-2; 9 bases align to TRBD1. V trimming: 5 bases; J trimming: 8 bases; junction bases outside the gene matches: 18. CDR1 is MNHEY, CDR2 SMNVEV, per germline (reference sequence). This CDR3 contains 17 residues. Here the CDR3 DNA reads TGTGCCAGCAGTACCATAGGGGCTGGGACAGGGCACAAGGGCTACACCTTC. It codes for CASSTIGAGTGHKGYTF.

CDR3 region: CATSRRPRPEAFF. CDR3 in DNA: TGTGCCACCAGCAGGCGCCCCAGGCCTGAAGCTTTCTTT. The V and J genes are TRBV15 and TRBJ1-1; no definite D call. This CDR3 contains 13 residues. Germline lookup yields CDR1 LNHNV and CDR2 YYDKDF (reference sequence). The V gene lost 3 bases and the J gene lost 6 bases, with 11 bases spanning the gap.

This chain links TRBV5-1 with TRBJ1-2; 9 bases fit TRBD1. V lost 4 bases, J lost 8 bases, and 6 bases stayed unmatched. The CDR3 is 13 residues long. Germline V lookup: CDR1 SGHRS, CDR2 YFSETQ. DNA of the CDR3: TGCGCCAGCAGCCCGGGACAGGGAGAAGGCTACACCTTC. It codes for CASSPGQGEGYTF.

The chain carries TRBV29-1 and TRBJ1-2, with D perhaps TRBD1 (5 bases). V was shortened by 4 bases and J by 8 bases, with 14 bases between the two germline ends. Germline V gene lookup returns CDR1 SQVTM and CDR2 ANQGSEA. The CDR3 is made up of 12 amino acids. The CDR3 loop reads CSVVGEDRGYTF. The CDR3, as DNA: TGCAGCGTTGTAGGGGAGGATCGGGGCTACACCTTC.

This chain joins TRBV28 and TRBJ1-4; perhaps TRBD1 as D (5 bases). The CDR3 runs to 17 residues. V lost 5 bases, J lost 1 base, and 17 bases lay in between. Germline lookup yields CDR1 MDHEN and CDR2 SYDVKM. The CDR3 spells CASSPLGGVETNEKLFF. The CDR3 DNA reads as TGTGCCAGCAGTCCCCTGGGGGGGGTGGAAACTAATGAAAAACTGTTTTTT.

The V gene is TRBV7-9, the J gene TRBJ2-3; 8 nucleotides match TRBD1. The CDR3 runs to 17 residues. V was clipped by 5 bases and J by 6 bases; unmatched bases: 16. Germline CDR1 reads SEHNR; CDR2 reads FQNEAQ (reference sequence). DNA for the CDR3: TGTGCCAGCAGCCCACCGTCTGGGGCAGGGGGCCAGGATACGCAGTATTTT. Its protein product is CASSPPSGAGGQDTQYF.